This TCR beta chain was identified during a study of T cell responses to AZD1222 COVID-19 vaccine. Overall study findings and caveats: Across the whole spike, CD4 TCRs peaked at regions 160-218 and 743-854.

Libraries were prepared by immunoSEQ multiplex PCR; TCRdb keeps only in-frame clonotypes and omits some of them. The data show about 130,000 clones, about 87% seen once. A remark on this clone: Its antigen is not known.

From germline, CDR1 is SGHDT and CDR2 YYEEEE. The J segment lost 7 bases and the V segment lost 1 base, leaving 9 bases of the junction unmatched. CDR3 length: 15 residues. The sequences come from peripheral blood, collected on day 0 of AZD1222 vaccination. V is TRBV5-6 and J is TRBJ1-1; TRBD1 aligns across 8 bases. The receptor's source is an adult in good health. CDR3 in amino acids: CASSLMPGQEVEAFF. The CDR3 DNA reads as TGTGCCAGCAGCTTGATGCCGGGACAGGAGGTTGAAGCTTTCTTT.